Presented here are 6 T cell receptor beta chains from one specimen sequenced in a study of T cell responses to AZD1222 COVID-19 vaccine. Produced via immunoSEQ multiplex PCR; TCRdb's table is partial and in-frame only. The table shows 65,000 to 85,000 clones, with nearly 90% occurring only once. The starting material was peripheral blood, obtained on day 0 of AZD1222 vaccination. The origin of the receptors is an adult in good health.

V and J are TRBV5-1 and TRBJ2-2; D unclear. The CDR3 loop spans 17 amino acids. The V end was cut by 4 bases, the J end by 0 bases, with 16 bases between. Germline V gene data show CDR1 as SGHRS and CDR2 as YFSETQ. The CDR3 nucleotides read TGCGCCAGCAGCCGGCCGGCGGAACCCGCGAACACCGGGGAGCTGTTTTTT. Protein sequence: CASSRPAEPANTGELFF.

V usage is TRBV6-6 and J usage is TRBJ1-5; TRBD1 might be the D (6 bases). The CDR3 is 14 amino acids. The germline gives CDR1 MNHNY, CDR2 SVGAGI (reference sequence). The V end lost 5 bases, the J end lost 11 bases, and 19 bases lay between the germline ends. The CDR3 DNA is TGTGCCAGCAGTGGATCAGGGGCCCATGGGACCCAGCATTTT. It yields the protein CASSGSGAHGTQHF.

The chain uses TRBV29-1 and TRBJ1-3, with a tentative D call TRBD1 (6 bases). The CDR3 totals 14 residues. Germline CDR1 reads SQVTM; CDR2 reads ANQGSEA. V lost 6 bases, J lost 0 bases, and 12 bases lay in between. The CDR3 DNA follows: TGCAGCGTCGACCCGACAGGCTCTGGAAACACCATATATTTT. Translated, it gives CSVDPTGSGNTIYF.

The chain combines TRBV25-1 with TRBJ1-4; no reliable D call. Trimming cost V 2 bases and J 4 bases, with 8 bases left between them. The CDR3 has 14 residues. Germline CDR1 MGHDK, CDR2 SYGVNS. CDR3 sequence: CASSERGSNEKLFF. The CDR3 coding sequence is TGTGCCAGCAGTGAACGCGGCAGTAATGAAAAACTGTTTTTT.

The rearrangement uses TRBV11-2 and TRBJ1-2; a possible D gene is TRBD1 (6 bases). Trimming removed 5 bases from V and 8 bases from J, with 18 bases in between. This CDR3 has 14 residues. Germline V CDR1 and CDR2: SGHAT, FQNNGV. CDR3 nucleotide sequence: TGTGCCAGCAGCATGGGCGGCAGGGGCGGGGGCTACACCTTC. This encodes CASSMGGRGGGYTF.

The chain uses TRBV7-6 and TRBJ2-5, with unresolved D. V was clipped by 2 bases and J by 5 bases, with 6 bases between them. The CDR3 contains 12 residues. The V gene's germline CDR1 is SGHVS and CDR2 FNYEAQ. The CDR3 reads CASSLRVETQYF. The DNA of the CDR3 is TGTGCCAGCAGCTTAAGAGTTGAGACCCAGTACTTC.